One sample yielded the 29 T cell receptor beta chains listed below, sequenced in a study of shared clonotypes between healthy human individuals. TCRdb keeps only in-frame clones here, not all; method: immunoSEQ multiplex PCR. The sample has 950,000 to 1,100,000 clones, approximately 78% seen once. The sequencing input was memory CD4+ T cells from PBMCs. Subset meaning: CD45RA-negative fraction. The receptors come from a young man in good health. Some clones in this sample may be carry-over from other donors' samples.

This clone was seen only a few times. V usage is TRBV5-4 and J usage is TRBJ2-7; TRBD1 matches at 7 bases. V lost 4 bases, J lost 0 bases, and 10 bases stayed unmatched. The CDR3 is 16 amino acids. Germline CDR1 reads SGHNT; CDR2 reads YYREEE (reference sequence). The CDR3 here is CASSRSGQANSYEQYF. CDR3 nucleotide sequence: TGTGCCAGCAGCCGGAGCGGACAGGCCAACTCCTACGAGCAGTACTTC.

The rearrangement uses TRBV10-1 and TRBJ1-1, with D unclear. V was shortened by 4 bases and J by 5 bases, with 11 bases between the two germline ends. This CDR3 contains 13 residues. Per the germline V gene, CDR1 is WNHNN and CDR2 is SYGVQD (reference sequence). The CDR3 nucleotides read TGCGCCAGCAGTGGGAACAGTAGGACTGAAGCTTTCTTT. Translating it yields CASSGNSRTEAFF.

The rearrangement joins TRBV5-1 to TRBJ2-5; possible D gene TRBD2, 5 bases. CDR3 length: 14 amino acids. In germline, CDR1 is SGHRS, CDR2 YFSETQ. V lost 4 bases and J lost 5, with 15 bases in between. Here the CDR3 reads CASSPVAGPETQYF. CDR3 bases: TGCGCCAGCAGCCCCGTGGCGGGCCCGGAGACCCAGTACTTC.

CDR3 sequence (DNA): TGCGCCAGCAGCTCCACAGGGGGAAATGAGCAGTTCTTC. Translation: CASSSTGGNEQFF. The V call is TRBV5-1, the J call TRBJ2-1; the match to TRBD1 covers 8 bases. CDR1 and CDR2 (germline): SGHRS, YFSETQ. The CDR3 runs 13 residues. The ends lost 3 bases at V and 7 bases at J; junction bases unmatched: 3.

The gene calls are TRBV6-5 and TRBJ1-5, with 7 bases aligning to TRBD1. This CDR3 comprises 14 residues. The trim removed 7 bases at V and 6 bases at J, leaving 9 bases unmatched. The germline CDR1 and CDR2 sequences are MNHEY and SVGAGI. CDR3 nucleotides: TGTGCCAGCATTAAAGGGGGCGGAGGTCAGCCCCAGCATTTT. This gives the protein CASIKGGGGQPQHF.

The chain is built from TRBV2 and TRBJ1-5, with TRBD1 matching 8 bases. V was pared by 7 bases and J by 6 bases, with 8 bases of the junction left unmatched. Per germline, CDR1 SNHLY and CDR2 FYNNEI. The CDR3 has 14 residues. The CDR3 region has the DNA TGTGCCAGCACAACAACAGGGGGAGGTCAGCCCCAGCATTTT. Its protein product is CASTTTGGGQPQHF.

The chain joins TRBV20-1 to TRBJ2-7; D is ambiguous. CDR1 is DFQATT, CDR2 SNEGSKA, per germline (reference sequence). The CDR3 has 10 residues. V was trimmed by 3 bases and J by 11 bases, leaving 11 bases between them. CDR3 in amino acids: CSASGPVKYF. The CDR3 coding sequence is TGCAGTGCTAGTGGTCCGGTGAAGTACTTC.

The CDR3 region is CASSLTTGDYTEAFF. CDR3 DNA: TGTGCCAGCAGCTTGACTACAGGGGACTACACTGAAGCTTTCTTT. The chain has TRBV5-6 and TRBJ1-1; 7 bases are shared with TRBD1. Trimming at V came to 1 base and at J to 3 bases, leaving 6 bases not matched to a gene. Germline values: CDR1 SGHDT, CDR2 YYEEEE. This CDR3 contains 15 residues. The full variable domain, rest sourced from reference TRBV5-6 and TRBJ1-1, is DAGVTQSPTHLIKTRGQQVTLRCSPKSGHDTVSWYQQALGQGPQFIFQYYEEEERQRGNFPDRFSGHQFPNYSSELNVNALLLGDSALYLCASSLTTGDYTEAFFGQGTRLTVV.

The V gene is TRBV19, the J gene TRBJ1-5; D ambiguous. V was pared by 5 bases and J by 5 bases, with 13 bases between. CDR1 LNHDA and CDR2 SQIVND come from the germline V gene (reference sequence). There are 14 residues in the CDR3. The CDR3 here is CASSSREGYQPQHF. CDR3 bases: TGTGCCAGTAGTTCCCGAGAGGGCTATCAGCCCCAGCATTTT.

This clone was counted between two and nine times. This chain joins TRBV11-3 and TRBJ1-1, with a tentative D call TRBD1 (5 bases). This CDR3 comprises 20 residues. Trimming took off 1 base at V and 6 bases at J, with 30 bases between the two ends. The germline gives CDR1 SGHNT, CDR2 YENEEA. Here the CDR3 reads CASSLGDLQTREPTQAEAFF. The CDR3 DNA is TGTGCCAGCAGCTTAGGGGACCTTCAGACCCGGGAACCCACCCAAGCTGAAGCTTTCTTT. The full variable domain, with the rest looked up from reference TRBV11-3 and TRBJ1-1, is EAGVVQSPRYKIIEKKQPVAFWCNPISGHNTLYWYLQNLGQGPELLIRYENEEAVDDSQLPKDRFSAERLKGVDSTLKIQPAELGDSAVYLCASSLGDLQTREPTQAEAFFGQGTRLTVV.

The rearrangement uses TRBV7-2 and TRBJ1-4, with D unresolved. The CDR3 extends over 15 amino acids. Germline V gives CDR1 SGHTA, CDR2 FQGNSA. Deletions cut 5 bases from V and 8 bases from J, with 18 bases between. The CDR3 loop reads CASSPQVGVGEKLFF. The CDR3 bases are TGTGCCAGCAGCCCCCAGGTCGGGGTAGGGGAAAAACTGTTTTTT. The variable domain in full, with the rest retrieved from reference TRBV7-2 and TRBJ1-4, is GAGVSQSPSNKVTEKGKDVELRCDPISGHTALYWYRQSLGQGLEFLIYFQGNSAPDKSGLPSDRFSAERTGGSVSTLTIQRTQQEDSAVYLCASSPQVGVGEKLFFGSGTQLSVL.

This clone was observed a few times. A read error may produce the germline difference seen at one junction end. The rearrangement links TRBV30 to TRBJ1-5; 8 nucleotides align to TRBD1. This CDR3 spans 13 amino acids. The germline V gene encodes CDR1 GTSNPN and CDR2 SVGIG (reference sequence). DNA of the CDR3: TGTGCCTGGAGCCCAGGGGGCAAGCAGCCCCAGCATTTT. It codes for CAWSPGGKQPQHF.

The chain carries TRBV29-1 and TRBJ2-5; 7 positions agree with TRBD1. The germline V gene encodes CDR1 SQVTM and CDR2 ANQGSEA. V gave up 6 bases and J gave up 3 bases; unmatched junction bases: 10. CDR3 length equals 14 residues. CDR3 loop: CSVRTGNREETQYF. CDR3 nucleotide sequence: TGCAGCGTCCGGACAGGAAATAGAGAAGAGACCCAGTACTTC.

The chain links TRBV4-3 to TRBJ2-7, with D perhaps TRBD1 (6 bases). Germline V gives CDR1 LGHNA, CDR2 YSLEER. Between the trimmed V and J ends, which lost 0 bases and 3 bases, there was a span of 15 bases. The CDR3 extends over 16 amino acids. This chain's CDR3 is CASSQDRGGSYYEQYF. Here the CDR3 DNA reads TGCGCCAGCAGCCAAGACCGTGGGGGCAGCTACTACGAGCAGTACTTC.

This chain connects TRBV7-2 to TRBJ1-2, with TRBD1 identical over 12 bases. The CDR3 totals 15 residues. With 6 bases clipped from V and 8 bases from J, the junction kept 10 bases outside the gene matches. Germline V lookup: CDR1 SGHTA, CDR2 FQGNSA. CDR3 residues: CASSLRGTGGLGYTF. DNA for the CDR3: TGTGCCAGCAGTCTTCGGGGGACAGGGGGCCTCGGCTACACCTTC. Based on the CDR3 plus reference TRBV7-2 and TRBJ1-2, the full variable domain is GAGVSQSPSNKVTEKGKDVELRCDPISGHTALYWYRQSLGQGLEFLIYFQGNSAPDKSGLPSDRFSAERTGGSVSTLTIQRTQQEDSAVYLCASSLRGTGGLGYTFGSGTRLTVV.

This clone was seen only once. The V call is TRBV7-3, the J call TRBJ2-5, with a possible D match to TRBD1 (6 bases). The J call is doubtful: the DNA matches TRBJ2-7 better. The CDR3 extends over 14 amino acids. Looked up from germline, CDR1 is SGHTA and CDR2 is FQGTGA. Here the CDR3 reads CASSLTGPSLEQYF. The CDR3 coding sequence is TGTGCCAGCAGCCTGACAGGTCCCTCCCTCGAGCAGTACTTC.

The gene calls are TRBV5-8 and TRBJ2-2; D is uncertain. The CDR3 has 14 amino acids. Deletions cut 0 bases from V and 6 bases from J, with 9 bases between. Germline CDR1 SGHTS, CDR2 YDEGEE. CDR3 bases: TGTGCCAGCAGCTTGGTGGGTGGAGCCGGGGAGCTGTTTTTT. Protein product: CASSLVGGAGELFF.

The table lists this clone with many counts. The CDR3 nucleotides read TGTGCCAGCAGTCCCCTTTTCGTGACCACCGGGGAGCTGTTTTTT. This encodes CASSPLFVTTGELFF. The J gene is TRBJ2-2, the V gene TRBV6-5; D not certain. V lost 5 bases and J 4 bases, leaving 14 bases between the germline ends. Germline V gene sequence: CDR1 MNHEY, CDR2 SVGAGI. The CDR3 length is 15 residues.

This chain connects TRBV7-3 to TRBJ1-1, with 10 positions matching TRBD1. Germline loops: CDR1 SGHTA, CDR2 FQGTGA. With 5 bases clipped from V and 5 bases from J, the junction kept 8 bases outside the gene matches. This CDR3 has 15 residues. The CDR3 sequence: CASSPTGGARTEAFF. CDR3 DNA: TGTGCCAGCAGCCCGACAGGGGGCGCGAGGACTGAAGCTTTCTTT. Full variable domain (outside the CDR3, taken from reference TRBV7-3 and TRBJ1-1): GAGVSQTPSNKVTEKGKYVELRCDPISGHTALYWYRQSLGQGPEFLIYFQGTGAADDSGLPNDRFFAVRPEGSVSTLKIQRTERGDSAVYLCASSPTGGARTEAFFGQGTRLTVV.

This sequence joins TRBV7-8 and TRBJ2-7, with TRBD2 identical over 12 bases. CDR3 length: 15 amino acids. Germline assignment: CDR1 SGHVS and CDR2 FQNEAQ. V was clipped by 5 bases and J by 2 bases; unmatched bases: 4. CDR3 sequence: CASSPGLAGTYEQYF. CDR3 sequence (DNA): TGTGCCAGCAGCCCCGGACTAGCGGGAACCTACGAGCAGTACTTC.

The J gene is TRBJ2-5, the V gene TRBV7-3; TRBD1 is a possible D gene (6 bases). The CDR3 contains 13 residues. Germline CDR1 is SGHTA and CDR2 is FQGTGA. Trimming left V 8 bases short and J 5 bases short, with 15 bases between. CDR3 sequence (DNA): TGTGCCAGCGGCAGAGGACAGTCGGAGACCCAGTACTTC. It specifies CASGRGQSETQYF.

J is TRBJ2-1 and V is TRBV5-1, with 9 positions matching TRBD2. This CDR3 region has 12 residues. Germline trimming cut 7 bases from V and 12 bases from J; bases unmatched to any gene: 8. Per germline, CDR1 SGHRS and CDR2 YFSETQ. The chain's CDR3 is CASVTSGSLQFF. In nucleotides, the CDR3 is TGCGCCAGCGTGACTAGCGGCAGTTTGCAGTTCTTC. Using reference TRBV5-1 and TRBJ2-1 for the parts outside the CDR3, the full variable domain is KAGVTQTPRYLIKTRGQQVTLSCSPISGHRSVSWYQQTPGQGLQFLFEYFSETQRNKGNFPGRFSGRQFSNSRSEMNVSTLELGDSALYLCASVTSGSLQFFGPGTRLTVL.

The chain has TRBV4-1 and TRBJ1-1, with a possible D match to TRBD1 (5 bases). The CDR3 is made up of 16 amino acids. The germline CDR1 and CDR2 sequences are MGHRA and YSYEKL. Trimming pared 1 base from V and 4 bases from J, leaving 16 bases between. The CDR3 region has the DNA TGCGCCAGCAGCCAAGGGGGCGGGGCCACAGGCACTGAAGCTTTCTTT. Protein product: CASSQGGGATGTEAFF.

This clone was seen a few times. This chain links TRBV10-3 with TRBJ2-6, with D uncertain. The CDR3 runs to 14 residues. CDR1 and CDR2 (germline): ENHRY, SYGVKD. With 3 bases removed from V and 2 bases from J, the gap between germline ends came to 5 bases. CDR3 residues: CAISDRTGANVLTF. In nucleotides, the CDR3 is TGTGCCATCAGTGACCGGACTGGGGCCAACGTCCTGACTTTC.

The V call is TRBV7-9, the J call TRBJ2-3; D perhaps matches TRBD2 (6 bases). Trimming stripped 11 bases from V and 5 bases from J, with 14 bases between. The CDR3 covers 12 residues. Germline loops: CDR1 SEHNR, CDR2 FQNEAQ (reference sequence). The CDR3 nucleotides are TGTGCCTGGCAGGGACTCGAAGATACGCAGTATTTT. It yields the protein CAWQGLEDTQYF.

The J gene is TRBJ2-5, the V gene TRBV7-2; 12 positions agree with TRBD2. The junction had 7 bases not matched to a gene; V was cut back by 3 bases and J by 5 bases. Germline V CDR1 and CDR2: SGHTA, FQGNSA. The CDR3 has 16 residues. CDR3 nucleotides: TGTGCCAGCAGCTTTCTAGCGGGAGGGCGAACGGAGACCCAGTACTTC. Its protein product is CASSFLAGGRTETQYF.

This chain connects TRBV28 to TRBJ1-1; 7 nucleotides agree with TRBD1. Looked up from germline, CDR1 is MDHEN and CDR2 is SYDVKM. The CDR3 is 15 amino acids. V lost 2 bases, J lost 5 bases, and 8 bases stayed unmatched. CDR3 sequence: CASSLLQGMGTEAFF. CDR3 nucleotides: TGTGCCAGCAGTTTACTACAGGGGATGGGGACTGAAGCTTTCTTT.

About this clone itself: Additional DNA sequences in this sample encode the identical CDR3. J is TRBJ1-2 and V is TRBV11-2, with TRBD1 identical over 8 bases. The CDR3 covers 14 residues. Per the germline V gene, CDR1 is SGHAT and CDR2 is FQNNGV. V gave up 5 bases and J gave up 8 bases; unmatched junction bases: 10. CDR3 in amino acids: CASSIYSGGRGYTF. DNA of the CDR3: TGTGCCAGCAGCATTTACTCAGGGGGCCGCGGCTACACCTTC.

This clone was observed at least ten times. The chain's CDR3 is CASSPGGGSNEQFF. CDR3 coding DNA: TGTGCCAGCAGCCCGGGAGGCGGGAGCAATGAGCAGTTCTTC. The chain carries TRBV11-3 and TRBJ2-1; TRBD2 aligns across 7 bases. This CDR3 has 14 amino acids. V shed 5 bases, J shed 6 bases, and the junction held 7 bases outside the gene matches. CDR1 is SGHNT and CDR2 is YENEEA in the germline V gene.